This T cell receptor (beta chain) was captured in a study of shared T cell receptors in the human thymus. Germline loops: CDR1 LGHNT, CDR2 FRNRAP. V lost 6 bases and J lost 0, with 14 bases in between. The CDR3 spans 15 residues. This table comes from immunoSEQ multiplex PCR, and its TCRdb copy is limited to in-frame clones, with some not included. The data hold 720,000 or so clones, with 70% to 90% observed a single time. These records were also assigned to another study, of human thymus T cells. As that study records: Thymus tissue for the work was resected from patients undergoing corrective heart surgery. Blood and thymic repertoires both appeared biased in V and J gene usage. What related research reported was that thymic repertoires overlapped highly among unrelated individuals.

The rearrangement uses TRBV12-5 and TRBJ1-1; D remains ambiguous. This sequence originates from a girl under three years old with a congenital heart defect. Sequencing input: thymocytes. The CDR3 bases are TGTGCTAGTGGCCCCGAACAAGTCATGAACACTGAAGCTTTCTTT. Translated: CASGPEQVMNTEAFF.